These 26 T cell receptor beta chains came from one sample sequenced in a study of T-cell memory formation after mild COVID-19. MiXCR, run by TCRdb on the 5' RACE reads, gives a single entry per CDR3 protein. The data show roughly 410,000 distinct CDR3 sequences, with 24% seen just once and roughly 8.7% held by the top ten. The specimen was PBMCs or a T cell subset sorted from them (not recorded which). The source of these receptors is an adult woman who had mild COVID-19 (a few samples of this study predate the infection). Cell type and time point are not known.

The CDR3 spells CAISDLTLTLLPGTQYF. In DNA, the CDR3 is TGTGCCATCAGTGACCTTACCCTGACCTTGCTGCCAGGGACCCAGTACTTC. The V and J genes are TRBV10-3 and TRBJ2-5; D remains unclear. The CDR3 covers 17 residues. V was trimmed by 3 bases and J by 7 bases, leaving 24 bases between them. Germline loops: CDR1 ENHRY, CDR2 SYGVKD.

The chain joins TRBV20-1 to TRBJ1-6, with D tentatively TRBD1 (6 bases). Germline V gene lookup returns CDR1 DFQATT and CDR2 SNEGSKA (reference sequence). V was cut by 0 bases and J by 3 bases, with 9 bases left in between. This CDR3 has 15 residues. The CDR3 nucleotides read TGCAGTGCTAGAGATGAAGGGGGCTATAATTCACCCCTCCACTTT. Its translation: CSARDEGGYNSPLHF.

The chain combines TRBV20-1 with TRBJ2-3; the match to TRBD1 covers 8 bases. CDR3 length: 13 residues. After removal of 5 bases from V and 4 bases from J, the junction contained 5 bases not matched to a gene. CDR1 is DFQATT, CDR2 SNEGSKA, per germline (reference sequence). Written as DNA, the CDR3 is TGCAGTGCTGAGGGACAGGACCCAGATACGCAGTATTTT. Its protein is CSAEGQDPDTQYF.

This clonotype was observed a few times. This sequence joins TRBV21-1 and TRBJ2-3. TRBV21-1 is noted as a pseudogene. The CDR3 runs to 17 residues. CDR3 sequence: CASSNVIEKSSTDTQYF. The CDR3 DNA sequence: TGTGCCAGCAGCAACGTTATCGAGAAGTCTAGCACAGATACGCAGTATTTT.

V and J are TRBV4-1 and TRBJ1-3, with no clear D. The CDR3 runs to 13 residues. Germline CDR1 is MGHRA and CDR2 is YSYEKL. Between the trimmed V and J ends, which lost 0 bases and 7 bases, there was a span of 7 bases. CDR3 amino acids: CASSQDPINTIYF. The CDR3 region has the DNA TGCGCCAGCAGCCAAGACCCCATTAACACCATATATTTT.

This clonotype has only a few counts. The rearrangement links TRBV12-3 or TRBV12-4 to TRBJ2-3, with 7 bases matching TRBD2. The CDR3 is 15 residues long. Trimming removed 5 bases from V and 2 bases from J; junction bases left unmatched: 7. In DNA, the CDR3 is TGTGCCAGCAGTGGCCCTACTAGCGACACAGATACGCAGTATTTT. Its translation: CASSGPTSDTDTQYF.

This clonotype was found a few times. V usage is TRBV27 and J usage is TRBJ2-3; the D call may be TRBD1 or TRBD2 (5 bases each). The CDR3 is 15 amino acids. Trimming cost V 5 bases and J 2 bases, with 14 bases left between them. Germline assignment: CDR1 MNHEY and CDR2 SMNVEV (reference sequence). CDR3 bases: TGTGCCAGCAGTCCCGGGACGACCCTCACAGATACGCAGTATTTT. It is translated as CASSPGTTLTDTQYF.

In this sample, this clonotype turned up a few times. The gene calls are TRBV7-2 and TRBJ2-1, with D uncertain. Deletions cut 5 bases from V and 0 bases from J, with 11 bases between. This CDR3 region has 15 residues. Germline-derived CDR1 and CDR2 are SGHTA and FQGNSA. CDR3 region: CASSPRPSSYNEQFF. CDR3 nucleotide sequence: TGTGCCAGCAGCCCCCGACCCAGCTCCTACAATGAGCAGTTCTTC.

This clonotype was picked up a small number of times. The CDR3 bases are TGCAGTGCTAGGGGGCAGAGGAGCAATCAGCCCCAGCATTTT. This sequence encodes CSARGQRSNQPQHF. The V call is TRBV20-1, the J call TRBJ1-5; D is possibly TRBD1 (5 bases). The CDR3 loop spans 14 amino acids. The germline V gene encodes CDR1 DFQATT and CDR2 SNEGSKA (reference sequence). The V gene lost 3 bases and the J gene lost 1 base, with 10 bases spanning the gap.

The rearrangement uses TRBV23-1 and TRBJ1-1; D unclear. TRBV23-1 belongs to the ORF category, with a function that is uncertain. CDR3 length: 11 amino acids. V lost 6 bases and J 1 base, leaving 3 bases between the germline ends. DNA for the CDR3: TGCGCCAGCAGGCCGAACACTGAAGCTTTCTTT. Protein product: CASRPNTEAFF.

V and J are TRBV10-3 and TRBJ1-2; TRBD1 aligns across 7 bases. The V and J ends lost 0 bases and 2 bases, in that order; junction bases with no gene match: 3. CDR3 length: 15 amino acids. Germline CDR1 reads ENHRY; CDR2 reads SYGVKD. In DNA, the CDR3 is TGTGCCATCAGTGAGTCCGTGACAGGGAACTATGGCTACACCTTC. Amino acid sequence: CAISESVTGNYGYTF.

V is TRBV7-2 and J is TRBJ1-2; D call uncertain. With 0 bases removed from V and 4 bases from J, the gap between germline ends came to 6 bases. CDR3 length: 13 amino acids. Germline V gives CDR1 SGHTA, CDR2 FQGNSA. The CDR3 nucleotides read TGTGCCAGCAGCTTAGCGCTGGTCTATGGCTACACCTTC. It specifies CASSLALVYGYTF.

In this sample, this clonotype turned up a few times. This chain uses TRBV4-3 with TRBJ2-1, with D possibly TRBD1 on 6 matching bases. V lost 4 bases and J lost 8, with 12 bases in between. The CDR3 extends over 13 amino acids. Germline CDR1 reads LGHNA; CDR2 reads YSLEER. The CDR3 region is CASSPEGVDEQFF. DNA for the CDR3: TGCGCCAGCAGCCCCGAGGGGGTGGATGAGCAGTTCTTC.

This clonotype was seen a few times. The chain combines TRBV29-1 with TRBJ1-1, with unresolved D. This CDR3 comprises 14 residues. The V end lost 4 bases, the J end lost 0 bases, and 12 bases lay between the germline ends. Per germline, CDR1 SQVTM and CDR2 ANQGSEA. CDR3 in amino acids: CSVVGMAVNTEAFF. The CDR3 DNA sequence: TGCAGCGTTGTTGGCATGGCCGTGAACACTGAAGCTTTCTTT.

Only a few counts were recorded for this clonotype. The V gene is TRBV6-5, the J gene TRBJ2-7; D is possibly TRBD1 (5 bases). The germline V gene has CDR1 MNHEY and CDR2 SVGAGI. The CDR3 has 15 amino acids. The V end was cut by 2 bases, the J end by 4 bases, with 15 bases between. In DNA, the CDR3 is TGTGCCAGCAGTTACCTTGACAGCCTACGGTACGAGCAGTACTTC. It specifies CASSYLDSLRYEQYF.

CDR3 sequence reads: CASSPPRRVQETQYF. DNA of the CDR3: TGTGCCAGCAGCCCACCAAGGCGGGTTCAGGAGACCCAGTACTTC. The V and J genes are TRBV7-9 and TRBJ2-5, with D possibly TRBD2 on 5 matching bases. The CDR3 is 15 residues long. V lost 5 bases and J lost 5, with 18 bases in between. Germline assignment: CDR1 SEHNR and CDR2 FQNEAQ (reference sequence).

The chain has TRBV5-1 and TRBJ2-7; TRBD2 aligns across 8 bases. Losses at the gene ends were 7 bases for V and 4 bases for J; bases not matched to a gene: 16. The CDR3 spans 16 residues. Germline V gives CDR1 SGHRS, CDR2 YFSETQ. The CDR3 region is CASGLASGSLRYEQYF. In DNA, the CDR3 is TGCGCCAGCGGCCTTGCGAGCGGGAGCCTCAGATACGAGCAGTACTTC.

The chain has TRBV4-1 and TRBJ2-7, with D unclear. V was pared by 4 bases and J by 3 bases, with 16 bases between. The germline gives CDR1 MGHRA, CDR2 YSYEKL. The CDR3 extends over 15 amino acids. The CDR3 DNA follows: TGCGCCAGCAGCCCCTTAGGGTCCCCGGACTACGAGCAGTACTTC. Its protein is CASSPLGSPDYEQYF.

V gene TRBV6-5 combines with J gene TRBJ2-5; D may be TRBD2 (6 bases). This CDR3 contains 15 residues. Germline V gene data show CDR1 as MNHEY and CDR2 as SVGAGI. Deletions cut 0 bases from V and 2 bases from J, with 10 bases between. CDR3 coding DNA: TGTGCCAGCAGTTACTCGCAGACTAGACAAGAGACCCAGTACTTC. It yields the protein CASSYSQTRQETQYF.

This clonotype has just a few counts. The CDR3 DNA is TGTGCCAGCAGCTCGATACACAGGGGGCAAAACTATGGCTACACCTTC. Protein: CASSSIHRGQNYGYTF. V and J are TRBV11-2 and TRBJ1-2; TRBD1 matches at 9 bases. There are 16 residues in the CDR3. The trim removed 4 bases at V and 2 bases at J, leaving 8 bases unmatched. Looked up from germline, CDR1 is SGHAT and CDR2 is FQNNGV.

This chain links TRBV29-1 with TRBJ1-1; weak D call: TRBD1 (6 bases). The CDR3 is made up of 14 amino acids. In germline, CDR1 is SQVTM, CDR2 ANQGSEA. V lost 6 bases, J lost 6 bases, and 20 bases lay in between. As DNA, the CDR3 is TGCAGCGTAGCCCCCGGGGGGGCAAGGGCTGAAGCTTTCTTT. Amino acid sequence: CSVAPGGARAEAFF.

In DNA form, the CDR3 reads TGTGCCAGCAGCTCGTGGGACAGGGGGCGCGGAGAGACCCAGTACTTC. It encodes CASSSWDRGRGETQYF. V usage is TRBV7-9 and J usage is TRBJ2-5; 12 bases align to TRBD1. After removal of 4 bases from V and 4 bases from J, the junction contained 7 bases not matched to a gene. Germline V gene data show CDR1 as SEHNR and CDR2 as FQNEAQ (reference sequence). The CDR3 runs 16 residues.

Points on this clonotype: This may be a read error, as it is one base from a much larger clone. The chain couples TRBV28 to TRBJ1-1; D is undetermined. The CDR3 is 12 residues long. The germline V gene encodes CDR1 MDHEN and CDR2 SYDVKM. V dropped 5 bases and J dropped 0 bases, with 4 bases sitting between them. The CDR3 region has the DNA TGTGCCAGCAGTAAGATGAACACTGAAGCTTTCTTT. The encoded protein is CASSKMNTEAFF.

The chain joins TRBV6-5 to TRBJ1-1; the match to TRBD1 covers 8 bases. This CDR3 has 13 residues. Germline trimming cut 8 bases from V and 5 bases from J; bases unmatched to any gene: 7. Germline assignment: CDR1 MNHEY and CDR2 SVGAGI. CDR3 coding DNA: TGTGCCAGCGGACAGGGTCGGCGAACTGAAGCTTTCTTT. Translated, it gives CASGQGRRTEAFF.

The chain links TRBV29-1 to TRBJ1-3; tentative D call: TRBD1 (6 bases). CDR1 SQVTM and CDR2 ANQGSEA come from the germline V gene. The ends were cut back, 3 bases at V and 3 bases at J, with 12 bases in the middle. There are 14 residues in the CDR3. CDR3 sequence: CSVDLTGSGNTIYF. CDR3 sequence (DNA): TGCAGCGTTGATCTTACAGGGAGTGGAAACACCATATATTTT.

The genes are TRBV9 and TRBJ2-5; 8 bases fit TRBD2. Germline-derived CDR1 and CDR2 are SGDLS and YYNGEE. CDR3 length: 15 residues. Trimming at V came to 3 bases and at J to 2 bases, leaving 6 bases not matched to a gene. CDR3 sequence (DNA): TGTGCCAGCAGCGCCAGCGGGGGAGCTCAAGAGACCCAGTACTTC. As protein: CASSASGGAQETQYF.